This T cell receptor beta chain came from a study of T cell responses to AZD1222 COVID-19 vaccine. Whole-study results and caveats: Recipients of AZD1222 seropositive at baseline numbered only five or six.

The V end lost 6 bases, the J end lost 0 bases, and 8 bases lay between the germline ends. CDR3 size: 13 residues. Germline CDR1 reads MNHEY; CDR2 reads SVGAGI. The assay was immunoSEQ multiplex PCR, and TCRdb's table has in-frame clones only and misses some. This sample has more than 110,000 clones, with 92% found just once. With regard to this clone: No antigen is known for it.

The specimen was peripheral blood, collected on day 0 of AZD1222 vaccination. The clonotype originates from an adult in good health. The V gene is TRBV6-5, the J gene TRBJ1-1; D is uncertain. The CDR3, as DNA: TGTGCCAGCAGCCCAGAAATGAACACTGAAGCTTTCTTT. It yields the protein CASSPEMNTEAFF.